The 25 T cell receptor beta chains given below trace back to one sample, sequenced in a study of PD-L1 blockade in urothelial cancer. Time point reported: peripheral blood 6 weeks after treatment start. Some clones are missing from TCRdb's copy, which holds only in-frame ones; the method was immunoSEQ multiplex PCR. The sample includes about 76,000 clones, approximately 90% of them seen just once. The source was PBMCs, collected around atezolizumab (anti-PD-L1) treatment. These receptors came from a woman aged 80 or older with urothelial cancer.

Note on this clone: Other DNA sequences in this sample translate to the same CDR3. The chain links TRBV27 to TRBJ1-2, with 7 bases matching TRBD1. CDR1 is MNHEY, CDR2 SMNVEV, per germline (reference sequence). Losses at the gene ends were 4 bases for V and 4 bases for J; bases not matched to a gene: 3. The CDR3 consists of 13 residues. CDR3 in amino acids: CASSSPGGYGYTF. CDR3 in DNA: TGTGCCAGCAGTTCTCCAGGGGGCTATGGCTACACCTTC.

This chain links TRBV11-2 with TRBJ1-1; unclear D gene. Germline V gives CDR1 SGHAT, CDR2 FQNNGV. Trimming left V 5 bases short and J 11 bases short, with 18 bases between. This CDR3 is 13 amino acids long. In nucleotides, the CDR3 is TGTGCCAGCAGCCGTACCCAGACTCCTCTGGCTTTCTTT. Translated: CASSRTQTPLAFF. Supplemented by reference TRBV11-2 and TRBJ1-1, the full variable domain reads EAGVAQSPRYKIIEKRQSVAFWCNPISGHATLYWYQQILGQGPKLLIQFQNNGVVDDSQLPKDRFSAERLKGVDSTLKIQPAKLEDSAVYLCASSRTQTPLAFFGQGTRLTVV.

The rearrangement uses TRBV10-3 and TRBJ2-7; 8 bases agree with TRBD1. CDR3 length: 15 residues. Germline CDR1 is ENHRY and CDR2 is SYGVKD. J lost 2 bases, V lost 7 bases, and 10 bases had no gene match. CDR3 nucleotides: TGTGCCATCACTGTAGCAATACAGGGGGCCTACGAGCAGTACTTC. Translating gives CAITVAIQGAYEQYF.

This clone is a singleton in its sample. The chain carries TRBV7-2 and TRBJ2-7, with D possibly being TRBD2 (6 bases). V dropped 1 base and J dropped 9 bases, with 10 bases sitting between them. Germline CDR1 and CDR2: SGHTA and FQGNSA. The CDR3 consists of 12 residues. The CDR3 spells CASSLDGGGQYF. As DNA, the CDR3 is TGTGCCAGCAGCTTAGATGGGGGAGGGCAGTACTTC.

The chain employs TRBV2 and TRBJ2-5, with 8 nucleotides matching TRBD1. Germline assignment: CDR1 SNHLY and CDR2 FYNNEI. The ends lost 7 bases at V and 5 bases at J; junction bases unmatched: 9. This CDR3 spans 14 amino acids. The CDR3 here is CASTGQGRLETQYF. The CDR3 coding sequence is TGTGCCAGCACCGGACAGGGTCGATTGGAGACCCAGTACTTC.

V gene TRBV27 combines with J gene TRBJ1-1; 8 positions agree with TRBD1. Looked up from germline, CDR1 is MNHEY and CDR2 is SMNVEV (reference sequence). CDR3 length: 16 amino acids. The V gene end was trimmed by 7 bases and the J gene end by 0 bases; junction bases not matched to a gene: 10. In DNA, the CDR3 is TGTGCCAGCATATCAACAGGGGGGATATTGAACACTGAAGCTTTCTTT. Its protein product is CASISTGGILNTEAFF.

The CDR3 here is CASRPGTSVYSYEQYF. In DNA form, the CDR3 reads TGTGCCAGCAGACCGGGGACTAGCGTATACTCCTACGAGCAGTACTTC. The V call is TRBV28, the J call TRBJ2-7; the match to TRBD2 covers 10 bases. V shed 6 bases, J shed 0 bases, and the junction held 8 bases outside the gene matches. The CDR3 consists of 16 residues. CDR1 and CDR2 (germline): MDHEN, SYDVKM. Full variable domain (missing parts from reference TRBV28 and TRBJ2-7): DVKVTQSSRYLVKRTGEKVFLECVQDMDHENMFWYRQDPGLGLRLIYFSYDVKMKEKGDIPEGYSVSREKKERFSLILESASTNQTSMYLCASRPGTSVYSYEQYFGPGTRLTVT.

The rearrangement uses TRBV7-3 and TRBJ1-1; tentatively, D is TRBD1 (5 bases). Looked up from germline, CDR1 is SGHTA and CDR2 is FQGTGA. This CDR3 is built from 13 residues. The V and J ends lost 5 bases and 7 bases respectively, with 14 bases between them. This CDR3 is CASSLRQNGEAFF. Written as DNA, the CDR3 is TGTGCCAGCAGCCTGAGACAGAACGGTGAAGCTTTCTTT. Full variable domain (missing parts from reference TRBV7-3 and TRBJ1-1): GAGVSQTPSNKVTEKGKYVELRCDPISGHTALYWYRQSLGQGPEFLIYFQGTGAADDSGLPNDRFFAVRPEGSVSTLKIQRTERGDSAVYLCASSLRQNGEAFFGQGTRLTVV.

V and J are TRBV10-3 and TRBJ1-1; 7 bases fit TRBD1. Per the germline V gene, CDR1 is ENHRY and CDR2 is SYGVKD. Losses at the gene ends were 4 bases for V and 1 base for J; bases not matched to a gene: 6. This CDR3 contains 15 residues. The CDR3 coding sequence is TGTGCCATCAGTGGGACAGGCTGGGGGAACACTGAAGCTTTCTTT. Its translation: CAISGTGWGNTEAFF.

The CDR3 spells CASSVSGLAYEQYF. The CDR3 DNA reads as TGCGCCAGCAGCGTTTCGGGACTAGCCTACGAGCAGTACTTC. V usage is TRBV5-1 and J usage is TRBJ2-7; 8 nucleotides align to TRBD2. V lost 4 bases and J lost 2; bases outside the gene matches: 5. CDR3 length: 14 residues. Germline-derived CDR1 and CDR2 are SGHRS and YFSETQ.

This clone was seen more than once but under ten times. This chain links TRBV2 with TRBJ1-5; the match to TRBD1 covers 7 bases. Germline V lookup: CDR1 SNHLY, CDR2 FYNNEI. J lost 3 bases, V lost 4 bases, and 3 bases had no gene match. The CDR3 runs 14 residues. The CDR3: CASSGDSLNQPQHF. CDR3 DNA: TGTGCCAGCAGTGGGGACAGCCTCAATCAGCCCCAGCATTTT.

A single count supports this clone. This chain links TRBV5-1 with TRBJ2-3; 7 nucleotides align to TRBD2. Trimming cost V 3 bases and J 6 bases; bases outside gene matches: 22. The CDR3 totals 19 residues. The germline CDR1 and CDR2 sequences are SGHRS and YFSETQ. CDR3 sequence: CASSYIPTSRTTLGDTQYF. The CDR3 region has the DNA TGCGCCAGCAGCTATATTCCGACTAGCCGGACGACACTGGGGGATACGCAGTATTTT. Full variable domain (remainder filled in from reference TRBV5-1 and TRBJ2-3): KAGVTQTPRYLIKTRGQQVTLSCSPISGHRSVSWYQQTPGQGLQFLFEYFSETQRNKGNFPGRFSGRQFSNSRSEMNVSTLELGDSALYLCASSYIPTSRTTLGDTQYFGPGTRLTVL.

This rearrangement joins TRBV2 to TRBJ1-2, with a possible D match to TRBD1 (5 bases). Per germline, CDR1 SNHLY and CDR2 FYNNEI. The CDR3 spans 16 residues. The germline V and J ends were trimmed by 6 bases and 4 bases, with 21 bases remaining between them. The CDR3 DNA reads as TGTGCCAGCAGGCCGGACGGAGTTACAGGACCCTATGGCTACACCTTC. Translated: CASRPDGVTGPYGYTF.

V and J are TRBV30 and TRBJ1-4, with TRBD1 matching over 7 bases. This CDR3 region has 14 residues. With 1 base clipped from V and 7 bases from J, the junction kept 6 bases outside the gene matches. Germline loops: CDR1 GTSNPN, CDR2 SVGIG (reference sequence). The CDR3 DNA is TGTGCCTGGAGTGGGAAGGGGGCGGGTGAAAAACTGTTTTTT. This encodes CAWSGKGAGEKLFF.

This sequence joins TRBV5-5 and TRBJ2-2; TRBD1 matches 7 bases. The CDR3 consists of 15 residues. CDR1 and CDR2 from the germline V gene are SGHKS and YYEKEE (reference sequence). J gave up 4 bases and V 4 bases, and 7 bases lay outside the gene matches. The CDR3 region is CASSRTGASTGELFF. The CDR3 DNA reads TGTGCCAGCAGCCGTACAGGGGCGTCCACCGGGGAGCTGTTTTTT.

V and J are TRBV2 and TRBJ2-2; TRBD2 matches at 9 bases. The germline V gene encodes CDR1 SNHLY and CDR2 FYNNEI. The trim removed 4 bases at V and 2 bases at J, leaving 11 bases unmatched. The CDR3 is 18 residues long. CDR3 coding DNA: TGTGCCAGCAGTGTTTTCCAACCTAGCGGGACCAACACCGGGGAGCTGTTTTTT. It codes for CASSVFQPSGTNTGELFF. Complete variable domain (other parts from reference TRBV2 and TRBJ2-2): EPEVTQTPSHQVTQMGQEVILRCVPISNHLYFYWYRQILGQKVEFLVSFYNNEISEKSEIFDDQFSVERPDGSNFTLKIRSTKLEDSAMYFCASSVFQPSGTNTGELFFGEGSRLTVL.

The chain is built from TRBV7-8 and TRBJ2-1, with 8 bases aligning to TRBD2. Losses at the gene ends were 0 bases for V and 2 bases for J; bases not matched to a gene: 0. The CDR3 is made up of 15 amino acids. In germline, CDR1 is SGHVS, CDR2 FQNEAQ. CDR3: CASSLASGTYNEQFF. The DNA of the CDR3 is TGTGCCAGCAGCTTAGCTAGCGGGACCTACAATGAGCAGTTCTTC.

The rearrangement uses TRBV5-1 and TRBJ2-5, with a weak D call TRBD2 (5 bases). V was shortened by 0 bases and J by 4 bases, with 7 bases between the two germline ends. CDR1 and CDR2 (germline): SGHRS, YFSETQ. The CDR3 runs 13 residues. The CDR3 reads CASSLGAGETQYF. CDR3 in DNA: TGCGCCAGCAGCTTGGGCGCGGGAGAGACCCAGTACTTC.

This clone occurred once. The chain employs TRBV2 and TRBJ2-5, with unresolved D. The V and J ends lost 2 bases and 4 bases respectively, with 2 bases between them. This CDR3 has 11 residues. CDR1 and CDR2 from the germline V gene are SNHLY and FYNNEI. CDR3 in DNA: TGTGCCAGCAGTGAACGAGAGACCCAGTACTTC. Translated: CASSERETQYF.

The rearrangement links TRBV9 to TRBJ1-1; perhaps TRBD1 as D (6 bases). Germline loops: CDR1 SGDLS, CDR2 YYNGEE. V lost 5 bases to trimming and J lost 4 bases, with 15 bases between them. This CDR3 has 14 residues. The CDR3 loop is CASREGGEGTEAFF. DNA for the CDR3: TGTGCCAGCAGAGAAGGGGGAGAGGGCACTGAAGCTTTCTTT.

J is TRBJ1-2 and V is TRBV6-5; the D gene is possibly TRBD1 (5 bases). CDR1 MNHEY and CDR2 SVGAGI come from the germline V gene. Trimming removed 5 bases from V and 2 bases from J, with 9 bases in between. CDR3 length: 13 residues. CDR3 residues: CASSRAGNYGYTF. The DNA for the CDR3 is TGTGCCAGCAGTCGGGCAGGGAACTATGGCTACACCTTC.

The rearrangement joins TRBV5-1 to TRBJ2-7; maybe TRBD2 (6 bases). Germline lookup yields CDR1 SGHRS and CDR2 YFSETQ. The CDR3 extends over 15 amino acids. V gave up 4 bases and J gave up 0 bases, with 14 bases separating them. CDR3 bases: TGCGCCAGCAGCATAGAGACTAGTAGCTCCTACGAGCAGTACTTC. Protein sequence: CASSIETSSSYEQYF. The full variable domain, in which reference TRBV5-1 and TRBJ2-7 provide the parts outside the CDR3, is KAGVTQTPRYLIKTRGQQVTLSCSPISGHRSVSWYQQTPGQGLQFLFEYFSETQRNKGNFPGRFSGRQFSNSRSEMNVSTLELGDSALYLCASSIETSSSYEQYFGPGTRLTVT.

V usage is TRBV5-1 and J usage is TRBJ1-1; 12 bases map to TRBD1. J was trimmed by 6 bases and V by 4 bases; bases with no gene match: 10. The CDR3 totals 16 residues. The germline gives CDR1 SGHRS, CDR2 YFSETQ. CDR3 nucleotides: TGCGCCAGCAGCGCGGGGACAGGGGGCGGTGGGTCTGAAGCTTTCTTT. It codes for CASSAGTGGGGSEAFF.

J is TRBJ1-1 and V is TRBV5-1; D is unresolved. The CDR3 runs 13 residues. In germline, CDR1 is SGHRS, CDR2 YFSETQ. The ends were cut back, 0 bases at V and 6 bases at J, with 9 bases in the middle. The chain's CDR3 is CASSLGSGAEAFF. In DNA, the CDR3 is TGCGCCAGCAGCTTGGGCAGCGGGGCTGAAGCTTTCTTT.

J is TRBJ2-7 and V is TRBV28, with D unclear. The CDR3 is 14 amino acids. Trimming left V 6 bases short and J 2 bases short, with 14 bases between. Per the germline V gene, CDR1 is MDHEN and CDR2 is SYDVKM. CDR3 nucleotide sequence: TGTGCCAGCAGAGTGCTCTCTAACCCCTACGAGCAGTACTTC. Its translation is CASRVLSNPYEQYF.